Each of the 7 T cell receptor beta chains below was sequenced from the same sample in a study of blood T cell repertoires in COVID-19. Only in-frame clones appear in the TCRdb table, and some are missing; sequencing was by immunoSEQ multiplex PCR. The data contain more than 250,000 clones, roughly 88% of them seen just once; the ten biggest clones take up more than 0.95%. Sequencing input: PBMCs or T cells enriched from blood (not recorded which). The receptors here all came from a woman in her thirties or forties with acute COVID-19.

This CDR3 reads CASRMGLSSYNEQFF. The CDR3 nucleotides read TGTGCCAGCCGCATGGGACTTTCCTCATACAATGAGCAGTTCTTC. The V call is TRBV28, the J call TRBJ2-1; possibly TRBD2 for D (6 bases). The V end lost 8 bases, the J end lost 4 bases, and 18 bases lay between the germline ends. Germline CDR1 reads MDHEN; CDR2 reads SYDVKM. CDR3 length equals 15 residues.

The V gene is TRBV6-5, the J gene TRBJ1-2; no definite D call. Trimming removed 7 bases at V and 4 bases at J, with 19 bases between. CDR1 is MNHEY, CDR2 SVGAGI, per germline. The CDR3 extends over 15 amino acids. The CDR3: CASTPLTSAPYGYTF. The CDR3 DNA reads TGTGCCAGCACGCCCTTAACATCAGCGCCCTATGGCTACACCTTC.

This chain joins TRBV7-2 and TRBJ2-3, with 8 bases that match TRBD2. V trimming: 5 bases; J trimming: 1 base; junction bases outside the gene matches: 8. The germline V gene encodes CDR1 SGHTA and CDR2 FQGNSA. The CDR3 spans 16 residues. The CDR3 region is CASSNAGGAGTDTQYF. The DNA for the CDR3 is TGTGCCAGCAGCAACGCCGGGGGGGCTGGCACAGATACGCAGTATTTT.

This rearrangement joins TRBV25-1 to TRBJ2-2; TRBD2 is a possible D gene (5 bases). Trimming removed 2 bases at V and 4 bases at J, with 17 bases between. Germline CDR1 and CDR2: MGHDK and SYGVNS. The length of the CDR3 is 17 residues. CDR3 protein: CASSERQGNSGTGELFF. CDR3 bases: TGTGCCAGCAGTGAACGTCAAGGGAACAGCGGCACCGGGGAGCTGTTTTTT.

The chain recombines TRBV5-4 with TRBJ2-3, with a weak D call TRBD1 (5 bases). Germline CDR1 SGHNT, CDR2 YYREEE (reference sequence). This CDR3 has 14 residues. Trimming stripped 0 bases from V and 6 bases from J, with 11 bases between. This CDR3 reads CASSLETGSDTQYF. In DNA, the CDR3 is TGTGCCAGCAGCTTGGAAACAGGTTCTGATACGCAGTATTTT.

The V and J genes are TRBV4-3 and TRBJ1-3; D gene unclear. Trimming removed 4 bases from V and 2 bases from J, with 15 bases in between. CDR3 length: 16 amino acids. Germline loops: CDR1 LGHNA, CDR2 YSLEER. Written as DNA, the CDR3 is TGCGCCAGCAGCCCAGCGCGGGAAAGAACTGGAAACACCATATATTTT. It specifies CASSPARERTGNTIYF.

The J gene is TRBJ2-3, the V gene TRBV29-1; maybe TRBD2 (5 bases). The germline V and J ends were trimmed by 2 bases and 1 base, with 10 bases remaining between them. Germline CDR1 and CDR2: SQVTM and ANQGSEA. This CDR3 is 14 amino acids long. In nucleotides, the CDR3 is TGCAGCGTTGAATCGGGGTCGGGCACAGATACGCAGTATTTT. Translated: CSVESGSGTDTQYF.